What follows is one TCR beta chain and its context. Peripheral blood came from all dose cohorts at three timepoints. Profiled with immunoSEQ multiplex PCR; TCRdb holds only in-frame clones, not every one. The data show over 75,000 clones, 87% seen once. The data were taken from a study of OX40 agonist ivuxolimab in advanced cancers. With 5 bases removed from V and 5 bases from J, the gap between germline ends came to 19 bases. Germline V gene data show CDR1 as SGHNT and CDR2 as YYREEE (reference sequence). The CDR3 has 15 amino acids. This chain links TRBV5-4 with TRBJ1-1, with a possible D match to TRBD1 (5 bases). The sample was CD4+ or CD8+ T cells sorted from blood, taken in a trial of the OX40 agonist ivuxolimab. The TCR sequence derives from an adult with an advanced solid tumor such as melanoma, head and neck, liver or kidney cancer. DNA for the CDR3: TGTGCCAGCAGGGCCGAGGTAGGGGTGGAAACTGAAGCTTTCTTT. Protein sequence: CASRAEVGVETEAFF.